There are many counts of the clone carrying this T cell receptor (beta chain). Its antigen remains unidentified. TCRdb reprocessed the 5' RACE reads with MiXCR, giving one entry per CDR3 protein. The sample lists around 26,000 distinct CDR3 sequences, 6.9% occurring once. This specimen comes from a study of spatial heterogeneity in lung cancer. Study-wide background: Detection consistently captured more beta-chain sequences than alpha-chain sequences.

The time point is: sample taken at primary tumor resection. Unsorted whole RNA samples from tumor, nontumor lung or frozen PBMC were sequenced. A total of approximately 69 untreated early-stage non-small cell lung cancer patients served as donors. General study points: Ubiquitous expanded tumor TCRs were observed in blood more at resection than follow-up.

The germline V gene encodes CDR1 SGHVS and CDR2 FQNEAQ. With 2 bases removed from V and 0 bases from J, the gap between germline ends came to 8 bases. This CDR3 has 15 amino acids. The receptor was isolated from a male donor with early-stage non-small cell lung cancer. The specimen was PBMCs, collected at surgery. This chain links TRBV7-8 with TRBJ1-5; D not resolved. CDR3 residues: CASSLITYSNQPQHF. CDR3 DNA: TGTGCCAGCAGCTTAATAACCTATAGCAATCAGCCCCAGCATTTT. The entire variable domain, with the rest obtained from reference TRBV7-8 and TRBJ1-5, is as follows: GAGVSQSPRYKVAKRGQDVALRCDPISGHVSLFWYQQALGQGPEFLTYFQNEAQLDKSGLPSDRFFAERPEGSVSTLKIQRTQQEDSAVYLCASSLITYSNQPQHFGDGTRLSIL.